This T cell receptor (beta chain) is from a study of T cell changes during pregnancy in multiple sclerosis. V lost 4 bases to trimming and J lost 0 bases; unmatched junction nucleotides: 11. This CDR3 is 18 amino acids long. Germline V lookup: CDR1 MNHEY, CDR2 SMNVEV (reference sequence). Profiling relied on immunoSEQ multiplex PCR, and the TCRdb table lists in-frame clones only, not all of them. The sample lists 100,000 to 130,000 clones; about nine tenths were seen once. The sample in question was peripheral blood, obtained in the third trimester of pregnancy. The chain uses TRBV27 and TRBJ2-3; 9 nucleotides agree with TRBD2. The TCR sequence derives from a female donor in good health, enrolled as a control in a pregnancy study. CDR3 region: CASSSSPLAGISTDTQYF. DNA for the CDR3: TGTGCCAGCAGTTCCTCCCCCCTAGCGGGGATTAGCACAGATACGCAGTATTTT.